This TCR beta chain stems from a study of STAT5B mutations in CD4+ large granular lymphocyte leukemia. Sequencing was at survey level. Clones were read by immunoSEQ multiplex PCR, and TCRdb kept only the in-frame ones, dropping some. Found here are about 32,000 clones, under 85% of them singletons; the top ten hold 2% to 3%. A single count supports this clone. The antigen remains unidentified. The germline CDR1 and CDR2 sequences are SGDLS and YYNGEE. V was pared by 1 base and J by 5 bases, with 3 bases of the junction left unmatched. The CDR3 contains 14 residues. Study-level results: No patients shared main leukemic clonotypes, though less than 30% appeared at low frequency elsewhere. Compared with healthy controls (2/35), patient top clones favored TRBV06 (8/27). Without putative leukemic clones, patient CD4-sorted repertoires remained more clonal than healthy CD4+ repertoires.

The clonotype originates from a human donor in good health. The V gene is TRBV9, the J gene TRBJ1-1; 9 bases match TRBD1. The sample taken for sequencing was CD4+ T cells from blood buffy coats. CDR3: CASSVTTGGTEAFF. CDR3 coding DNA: TGTGCCAGCAGCGTAACGACAGGGGGGACTGAAGCTTTCTTT.